The TCR beta chain under discussion was sequenced for a study of blood T cell repertoires in COVID-19. Study details: T cells, B-cell-depleted T cells, or PBMCs provided the cDNA or gDNA that served as material.

In the study's own analysis: Amplification of reference gene primers provided the estimated nucleated cell counts. Repertoires were generated with immunoSEQ multiplex PCR, while TCRdb's copy carries only in-frame clones and drops some. The V and J calls and the clone size are those of that table, but D and trimming were determined from the DNA. The sample yields about 110,000 clones, around 80% seen once. Sequenced: peripheral blood. The TCR comes from a man at least 80 years old with COVID-19, enrolled during active disease.

The CDR3 is CAIARSTGNTIYF. DNA for the CDR3: TGTGCCATCGCAAGGAGCACTGGAAACACCATATATTTT. J is TRBJ1-3 and V is TRBV28; no reliable D call. V was shortened by 10 bases and J by 2 bases, with 12 bases between the two germline ends. CDR3 length: 13 residues. Germline lookup yields CDR1 MDHEN and CDR2 SYDVKM.